What follows describes a single T cell receptor beta chain. This CDR3 contains 15 residues. V was cut by 4 bases and J by 5 bases, with 18 bases left in between. From germline, CDR1 is SGHVS and CDR2 FNYEAQ. This sample stems from a study of CD8+CD57+ T cells in acquired aplastic anemia. At the level of the study: Sorting CD4+ and CD8+ cells gave DNA averaging approximately 3 ug.

Genomic DNA constituted the template upon which TCR beta VDJ and CDR3 profiling was performed. One entry per CDR3 protein, called by TCRdb with MiXCR from the reads. The sample yields some 280,000 distinct CDR3 sequences, 50% to 70% seen once. The sequenced material came from sorted CD4+, CD8+, or CD8+CD57+ T cells (not recorded which) from PBMCs. This rearrangement joins TRBV7-6 to TRBJ2-7, with a weak D call TRBD2 (5 bases). The receptor was isolated from a human donor with severe aplastic anemia or a healthy control (not recorded which). CDR3: CASSSTRGRFHEQYF. The CDR3, as DNA: TGTGCCAGCAGCTCAACTAGAGGACGGTTTCACGAGCAGTACTTC.